The 32 T cell receptor beta chains below come from one sample, sequenced in a study of T cell clonality in common variable immunodeficiency. Some clones are missing from TCRdb's copy, which holds only in-frame ones; the method was immunoSEQ multiplex PCR. Singletons are absent from the sample, which has tens of thousands of clones. Sequencing was performed on peripheral blood mononuclear cells. Every receptor here comes from a person aged 18-69 years in good health.

The sample holds many counts of this clone. The CDR3 is cut off 3 residues early in the read; its end comes from the germline J gene. The chain has TRBV7-3 and TRBJ1-1; 7 bases match TRBD1. V gave up 5 bases and J gave up 6 bases; unmatched junction bases: 6. Germline lookup yields CDR1 SGHTA and CDR2 FQGTGA. This CDR3 spans 13 amino acids. The CDR3 DNA, read in part, is TGTGCCAGCAGCCAGGGACAGCGGGCTGAA. Protein product: CASSQGQRAE. The CDR3 in full is CASSQGQRAEAFF.

This clone was detected ten times or more. The missing CDR3 end, 3 residues past where the read stops, is filled in from the germline J gene. This chain connects TRBV5-1 to TRBJ2-5; the match to TRBD1 covers 8 bases. With 4 bases clipped from V and 5 bases from J, the junction kept 7 bases outside the gene matches. Germline lookup yields CDR1 SGHRS and CDR2 YFSETQ. The CDR3 is 14 amino acids. CDR3 loop: CASSTGQDWETQYF. The DNA read from the CDR3 is TGCGCCAGCAGCACGGGACAGGATTGGGAGACC.

The table lists this clone with many counts. The read finishes 3 residues shy of the CDR3 end, and the germline J gene is used to complete it. The chain combines TRBV9 with TRBJ2-2; 11 bases map to TRBD2. This CDR3 has 16 amino acids. Germline-derived CDR1 and CDR2 are SGDLS and YYNGEE. The J segment lost 4 bases and the V segment lost 4 bases, leaving 6 bases of the junction unmatched. The sequenced CDR3 bases are TGTGCCAGCAGCTTTAGCGGGGGGGCTGCCACCGGGGAG. It yields the protein CASSFSGGAATGE. The full CDR3 is CASSFSGGAATGELFF.

This clone was observed many times. With the read ending 3 residues before the CDR3 end, the germline J gene is used to fill in that end. The chain couples TRBV19 to TRBJ1-6; the D is unclear. Per the germline V gene, CDR1 is LNHDA and CDR2 is SQIVND (reference sequence). This CDR3 has 15 residues. V was shortened by 1 base and J by 12 bases, with 16 bases between the two germline ends. The CDR3 sequence is CASSIGGSMNRPLHF. The DNA read from the CDR3 is TGTGCCAGTAGTATAGGCGGGTCCATGAACAGACCC.

At least ten counts were recorded for this clone. The CDR3 end is not reached by the read, which stops 3 residues before it; the germline J gene fills it in. The chain joins TRBV7-2 to TRBJ2-7; no firm D call. The CDR3 runs to 15 residues. Per the germline V gene, CDR1 is SGHTA and CDR2 is FQGNSA. The ends were cut back, 5 bases at V and 3 bases at J, with 17 bases in the middle. CDR3 residues: CASSKYRVSRYEQYF. The sequenced CDR3 bases are TGTGCCAGCAGCAAATACCGGGTCTCTCGCTACGAG. The full variable domain, its missing parts supplied by reference TRBV7-2 and TRBJ2-7, is GAGVSQSPSNKVTEKGKDVELRCDPISGHTALYWYRQSLGQGLEFLIYFQGNSAPDKSGLPSDRFSAERTGGSVSTLTIQRTQQEDSAVYLCASSKYRVSRYEQYFGPGTRLTVT.

This clone showed up many times. The covered CDR3 bases are TGTGCCAGCAGTCCAGGGGGCAAAAACACTGAA. Its translation: CASSPGGKNTE. In full, the CDR3 is CASSPGGKNTEAFF. The rearrangement uses TRBV28 and TRBJ1-1; 8 bases fit TRBD1. The sequenced fragment ends 3 residues before the CDR3 boundary, so the rest is inferred from the germline J gene. Trimming removed 5 bases from V and 2 bases from J; junction bases left unmatched: 4. This CDR3 has 14 residues. The germline V gene encodes CDR1 MDHEN and CDR2 SYDVKM.

As to this clone: The CDR3 is cut off 3 residues early in the read; its end comes from the germline J gene. Other DNA sequences from this sample encode an identical CDR3 as well. V is TRBV18 and J is TRBJ2-1, with 10 bases aligning to TRBD2. Trimming cost V 6 bases and J 6 bases; bases outside gene matches: 14. Per the germline V gene, CDR1 is KGHSH and CDR2 is LQKENI. CDR3 length equals 17 residues. Partial CDR3 DNA: TGTGCCAGCTCCCCCCCGCTAGGACTAGCGGCTTTCAATGAG. Residues: CASSPPLGLAAFNE. The CDR3 in its entirety is CASSPPLGLAAFNEQFF.

This clone was seen at least ten times. Read data end 3 residues before the CDR3 end; the end is taken from the germline J gene. The chain combines TRBV4-2 with TRBJ2-7; D is unclear. Looked up from germline, CDR1 is LGHNA and CDR2 is YNFKEQ. There are 14 residues in the CDR3. Trimming pared 1 base from V and 3 bases from J, leaving 10 bases between. The part of the CDR3 DNA that was read is TGTGCCAGCAGCCAAGTGAGAGGTGACTACGAG. Translating it yields CASSQVRGDYE. The whole CDR3 reads CASSQVRGDYEQYF.

Many counts were recorded for this clone. The read terminates 3 residues ahead of where the CDR3 ends, so the germline J gene completes it. The V and J genes are TRBV12-3 or TRBV12-4 and TRBJ1-6; 9 bases line up with TRBD1. The junction had 9 bases not matched to a gene; V was cut back by 5 bases and J by 10 bases. This CDR3 comprises 15 residues. The covered CDR3 bases are TGTGCCAGCAGTATCCGGGACAGGGTGGGCTCACCC. Encoded protein: CASSIRDRVGSP. The full CDR3 is CASSIRDRVGSPLHF.

This clone has ten or more counts. Read data end 3 residues before the CDR3 end; the end is taken from the germline J gene. The chain recombines TRBV14 with TRBJ2-2; tentative D call: TRBD2 (5 bases). V lost 6 bases and J 7 bases, leaving 15 bases between the germline ends. The germline V gene has CDR1 SGHDN and CDR2 FVKESK. The CDR3 is 14 amino acids. CDR3 DNA, as far as it was read: TGTGCCAGCAGGCGACTTTACGGGGACGGGGAG. Translated, it gives CASRRLYGDGE. In full, the CDR3 reads CASRRLYGDGELFF.

In this sample, this clone turned up many times. This CDR3 is CAQKLAGIYNEQFF. The CDR3 bases that were read are TGTGCCCAGAAGCTAGCGGGTATCTACAATGAG. V and J are TRBV30 and TRBJ2-1; 8 nucleotides line up with TRBD2. Sequencing ends 3 residues short of the CDR3 end; the germline J gene provides the rest. Germline CDR1 is GTSNPN and CDR2 is SVGIG (reference sequence). The V and J ends lost 8 bases and 3 bases, in that order; junction bases with no gene match: 9. This CDR3 comprises 14 residues. Full variable domain (rest looked up from reference TRBV30 and TRBJ2-1): SQTIHQWPATLVQPVGSPLSLECTVEGTSNPNLYWYRQAAGRGLQLLFYSVGIGQISSEVPQNLSASRPQDRQFILSSKKLLLSDSGFYLCAQKLAGIYNEQFFGPGTRLTVL.

As regards this clone: Sequencing ends 3 residues short of the CDR3 end; the germline J gene provides the rest. This sequence joins TRBV10-2 and TRBJ1-5; tentative D call: TRBD1 (6 bases). The germline V gene encodes CDR1 WSHSY and CDR2 SAAADI. The CDR3 sequence is 16 residues long. V was cut by 6 bases and J by 0 bases, with 15 bases left in between. The CDR3 DNA, read in part, is TGCGCCAGCAGGGGGGGGCAGGACGATAGCAATCAGCCC. Encoded protein: CASRGGQDDSNQP. From start to end, the CDR3 is CASRGGQDDSNQPQHF.

This clone was recorded many times. Coverage ceases 3 residues before the CDR3 finishes, and the germline J gene fills in the end. The V call is TRBV19, the J call TRBJ1-4; 9 bases align to TRBD1. V dropped 5 bases and J dropped 4; count of bases not matched to a gene: 8. Germline CDR1 LNHDA, CDR2 SQIVND (reference sequence). This CDR3 has 16 amino acids. CDR3 DNA (partial): TGTGCCAGTAGTCTTCGGACAGGGGTAAATAATGAAAAA. Translating gives CASSLRTGVNNEK. The whole CDR3 protein reads CASSLRTGVNNEKLFF.

This clone was counted at least ten times. Read data end 3 residues before the CDR3 end; the end is taken from the germline J gene. The chain links TRBV7-6 to TRBJ1-1; possible D gene TRBD1, 6 bases. The CDR3 extends over 16 amino acids. Trimming removed 3 bases from V and 0 bases from J, with 14 bases in between. Germline V gene sequence: CDR1 SGHVS, CDR2 FNYEAQ. The CDR3 protein is CASSFTARGMNTEAFF. The covered CDR3 bases are TGTGCCAGCAGCTTCACAGCCAGGGGCATGAACACTGAA.

In its sample, this clone was seen many times. The read terminates 3 residues before the CDR3 end, so the remaining end is supplied by the germline J gene. This chain joins TRBV5-1 and TRBJ1-2, with 10 positions matching TRBD1. The junction had 10 bases not matched to a gene; V was cut back by 4 bases and J by 1 base. Germline V lookup: CDR1 SGHRS, CDR2 YFSETQ. The length of the CDR3 is 17 residues. Incomplete CDR3 DNA: TGCGCCAGCAGCATCTGGACAGGGGGGAATATTAACTATGGC. This gives the protein CASSIWTGGNINYG. The entire CDR3 protein reads CASSIWTGGNINYGYTF.

This clone came up many times. The CDR3 extends 3 residues past the end of the read, so its final part is completed from the germline J gene. The V call is TRBV29-1, the J call TRBJ1-1; D not certain. This CDR3 has 13 amino acids. From germline, CDR1 is SQVTM and CDR2 ANQGSEA. The V and J ends lost 4 bases and 1 base respectively, with 10 bases between them. CDR3 DNA (partial): TGCAGCGTTGGAGCCGCGGGGAACACTGAA. Amino acid sequence: CSVGAAGNTE. The entire CDR3 protein is CSVGAAGNTEAFF.

At least ten counts were recorded for this clone. The CDR3 is cut off 3 residues early in the read; its end comes from the germline J gene. V gene TRBV20-1 combines with J gene TRBJ2-7; 11 nucleotides align to TRBD2. V shed 6 bases, J shed 2 bases, and the junction held 21 bases outside the gene matches. This CDR3 is built from 19 residues. Germline-derived CDR1 and CDR2 are DFQATT and SNEGSKA (reference sequence). The CDR3 bases that were read are TGCAGTGCCAGACCACCACTCAGACTAGCGGGATTAAACGCCTACGAG. Translated: CSARPPLRLAGLNAYE. The full CDR3 protein is CSARPPLRLAGLNAYEQYF.

This clone was seen at least ten times. With the read ending 3 residues before the CDR3 end, the germline J gene is used to fill in that end. This chain connects TRBV30 to TRBJ2-3, with TRBD1 matching 8 bases. The CDR3 is 14 amino acids. Germline CDR1 is GTSNPN and CDR2 is SVGIG (reference sequence). The V gene end was trimmed by 6 bases and the J gene end by 4 bases; junction bases not matched to a gene: 9. The CDR3 spells CACTDRGWADTQYF. The CDR3 DNA, read in part, is TGTGCCTGCACCGACAGGGGATGGGCAGATACG. Looking up the rest from reference TRBV30 and TRBJ2-3 gives the full variable domain: SQTIHQWPATLVQPVGSPLSLECTVEGTSNPNLYWYRQAAGRGLQLLFYSVGIGQISSEVPQNLSASRPQDRQFILSSKKLLLSDSGFYLCACTDRGWADTQYFGPGTRLTVL.

This clone was seen repeatedly, ten times or more. Partial CDR3 DNA: TGTGCCAGCAGGCCTCAAATACAGGGGGCCTATGGC. Protein product: CASRPQIQGAYG. In full, the CDR3 is CASRPQIQGAYGYTF. This chain links TRBV27 with TRBJ1-2; 9 bases fit TRBD1. The CDR3 is cut off 3 residues early in the read; its end comes from the germline J gene. Looked up from germline, CDR1 is MNHEY and CDR2 is SMNVEV (reference sequence). The V and J ends lost 6 bases and 4 bases, in that order; junction bases with no gene match: 9. The CDR3 runs to 15 residues.

This clone was seen ten or more times. The read ends 3 residues early relative to the CDR3; the germline J gene fills the gap. This chain joins TRBV11-3 and TRBJ2-2, with 7 bases that match TRBD2. This CDR3 has 13 residues. Germline CDR1 SGHNT, CDR2 YENEEA. With V trimmed by 10 bases and J by 7 bases, 9 bases remained unmatched. CDR3 bases read: TGTGCCACACAACTAGCGTATGGCGGGGAG. The encoded protein is CATQLAYGGE. The whole CDR3 reads CATQLAYGGELFF.

This clone was seen many times. The sequence runs out 3 residues before the end of the CDR3; the remainder is reconstructed from the germline J gene. The V gene is TRBV5-4, the J gene TRBJ1-2; D gene unclear. This CDR3 is 15 amino acids long. Germline loops: CDR1 SGHNT, CDR2 YYREEE (reference sequence). V was cut by 1 base and J by 0 bases, with 10 bases left in between. This chain's CDR3 is CASSLLAEANYGYTF. The covered CDR3 bases are TGTGCCAGCAGCTTGTTGGCAGAAGCTAACTATGGC.

This clone came up many times. The sequenced CDR3 bases are TGCAGTGCTAGAGGCATTGCGGATTATTATGGC. Protein: CSARGIADYYG. The entire CDR3 protein reads CSARGIADYYGYTF. The chain recombines TRBV20-1 with TRBJ1-2; D uncertain. The sequence runs out 3 residues before the end of the CDR3; the remainder is reconstructed from the germline J gene. The CDR3 totals 14 residues. Germline V gene data show CDR1 as DFQATT and CDR2 as SNEGSKA (reference sequence). The V and J ends lost 1 base and 5 bases respectively, with 14 bases between them.

This clone ranks as medium-sized. The read stops 3 residues short of the end of the CDR3; the missing end is completed from the germline J gene. The chain is built from TRBV20-1 and TRBJ2-4, with no clear D. Trimming pared 6 bases from V and 2 bases from J, leaving 14 bases between. Germline assignment: CDR1 DFQATT and CDR2 SNEGSKA (reference sequence). The length of the CDR3 is 14 residues. The CDR3 DNA, read in part, is TGCAGTGCGTACCAATGGCGGTCCAAAAACATT. This gives the protein CSAYQWRSKNI. The full CDR3 protein reads CSAYQWRSKNIQYF.

This clone was picked up many times. The read halts 3 residues ahead of the CDR3 end, with the missing end drawn from the germline J gene. The rearrangement uses TRBV5-1 and TRBJ2-3, with 7 nucleotides matching TRBD2. The CDR3 runs 15 residues. With V trimmed by 3 bases and J by 4 bases, 8 bases remained unmatched. Germline CDR1 reads SGHRS; CDR2 reads YFSETQ. CDR3 region: CASSYRTSWADTQYF. The sequenced part of the CDR3 DNA is TGCGCCAGCAGCTACAGGACTAGTTGGGCAGATACG. The whole variable domain, filled in from reference TRBV5-1 and TRBJ2-3, reads KAGVTQTPRYLIKTRGQQVTLSCSPISGHRSVSWYQQTPGQGLQFLFEYFSETQRNKGNFPGRFSGRQFSNSRSEMNVSTLELGDSALYLCASSYRTSWADTQYFGPGTRLTVL.

This clone was seen repeatedly, ten times or more. The CDR3 end falls 3 residues outside the read, so it is completed with the germline J gene. The rearrangement links TRBV5-4 to TRBJ2-3; possible D gene TRBD1, 6 bases. Germline CDR1 SGHNT, CDR2 YYREEE (reference sequence). Trimming shortened V by 3 bases and J by 5 bases, and 10 bases separated the two germline ends. This CDR3 spans 13 amino acids. CDR3 residues: CASSSRGGDTQYF. CDR3 DNA (partial): TGTGCCAGCAGCTCCAGGGGCGGAGATACG.

This clone came up many times. The CDR3 end is not reached by the read, which stops 3 residues before it; the germline J gene fills it in. The chain uses TRBV3-1 (or the pseudogene TRBV3-2) and TRBJ2-7; 7 nucleotides agree with TRBD1. Trimming at V came to 3 bases and at J to 0 bases, leaving 5 bases not matched to a gene. The CDR3 sequence is 15 residues long. Germline V gene data show CDR1 as LGHDT and CDR2 as YNNKEL (reference sequence). This CDR3 is CASSQTGTASYEQYF. The sequenced part of the CDR3 DNA is TGTGCCAGCAGCCAGACCGGGACAGCCTCCTACGAG.

Many counts were recorded for this clone. The observed sequence ends 3 residues before the CDR3 terminus, with the missing tail filled in from the germline J gene. V usage is TRBV12-3 or TRBV12-4 and J usage is TRBJ2-1, with D possibly being TRBD2 (6 bases). The V end was cut by 7 bases, the J end by 7 bases, with 11 bases between. The CDR3 is made up of 12 amino acids. Here the CDR3 reads CASIRGTNEQFF. The DNA read from the CDR3 is TGTGCCAGCATCCGGGGGACTAATGAG.

This clone was observed at least ten times. The read gets to within 3 residues of the CDR3 end, and the germline J gene fills in the rest. V and J are TRBV5-1 and TRBJ1-6; 8 bases align to TRBD1. Germline values: CDR1 SGHRS, CDR2 YFSETQ. Trimming removed 4 bases from V and 7 bases from J; junction bases left unmatched: 4. The CDR3 consists of 14 residues. The CDR3 is CASSGQGANSPLHF. CDR3 bases read: TGCGCCAGCAGCGGGCAGGGGGCCAATTCACCC. Full variable domain (outside the CDR3, taken from reference TRBV5-1 and TRBJ1-6): KAGVTQTPRYLIKTRGQQVTLSCSPISGHRSVSWYQQTPGQGLQFLFEYFSETQRNKGNFPGRFSGRQFSNSRSEMNVSTLELGDSALYLCASSGQGANSPLHFGNGTRLTVT.

This clone showed up many times. The observed sequence ends 3 residues before the CDR3 terminus, with the missing tail filled in from the germline J gene. V and J are TRBV7-3 and TRBJ2-7, with D perhaps TRBD2 (5 bases). Germline-derived CDR1 and CDR2 are SGHTA and FQGTGA. The CDR3 length is 17 residues. V lost 2 bases, J lost 2 bases, and 19 bases lay in between. CDR3 in amino acids: CASSLWVSDPRAYEQYF. CDR3 bases read: TGTGCCAGCAGCTTATGGGTTAGCGACCCACGGGCCTACGAG.

Many counts were recorded for this clone. The read ends 3 residues early relative to the CDR3; the germline J gene fills the gap. The genes are TRBV9 and TRBJ1-6, with 9 bases lining up with TRBD1. The CDR3 length is 15 residues. Trimming took 3 bases from V and 9 from J; bases not matched to a gene: 7. CDR1 is SGDLS and CDR2 is YYNGEE in the germline V gene. The CDR3 bases that were read are TGTGCCAGCAGCGCCTCACAGGGGGCGGCTTCACCC. Translated, it gives CASSASQGAASP. The whole CDR3 sequence is CASSASQGAASPLHF.

There are many counts of this clone. The read ends 3 residues early relative to the CDR3; the germline J gene fills the gap. The chain joins TRBV2 to TRBJ1-5, with unresolved D. The CDR3 has 14 amino acids. Trimming shortened V by 8 bases and J by 4 bases, and 15 bases separated the two germline ends. Germline CDR1 and CDR2: SNHLY and FYNNEI. The CDR3 loop is CASSLQRGNQPQHF. The CDR3 DNA, read in part, is TGTGCCAGCTCTCTTCAGAGAGGTAATCAGCCC.

This clone appeared many times. The read terminates 3 residues ahead of where the CDR3 ends, so the germline J gene completes it. The rearrangement joins TRBV2 to TRBJ1-3; D is unresolved. This CDR3 region has 15 residues. CDR1 SNHLY and CDR2 FYNNEI come from the germline V gene. Trimming left V 1 base short and J 0 bases short, with 7 bases between. The DNA read from the CDR3 is TGTGCCAGCAGTGAAGAACAGATCTCTGGAAACACC. Translating it yields CASSEEQISGNT. The full-length CDR3 reads as CASSEEQISGNTIYF.